This T cell receptor (beta chain) was identified in a study of cytomegalovirus exposure and HLA in healthy donors. In the case of this clone: Its antigen is currently unknown.

Clones were read by immunoSEQ multiplex PCR, and TCRdb kept only the in-frame ones, dropping some. Found here are 75,000 to 95,000 clones, roughly 96% of them singletons; the top ten hold 0.78%. The CDR3 is made up of 13 amino acids. V was shortened by 3 bases and J by 0 bases, with 6 bases between the two germline ends. Germline CDR1 and CDR2: MNHEY and SMNVEV (reference sequence). Notes on the study in general: Reportedly, diagnosis of cytomegalovirus status by the classifier showed high specificity and sensitivity. TCR beta chains numbering under 200 were designated cytomegalovirus-associated. Whilst most TCR sequences proved rare, a subset of public TCRs occurred across many donors.

The donors were members of the validation cohort, which comprised 120 subjects and was separate from the first cohort of 730 or so subjects. The sequence was collected from a man aged 18 to 29 in good health and CMV-seronegative. The rearrangement links TRBV27 to TRBJ2-7; D is unresolved. Sequencing was carried out using PBMCs. Written as DNA, the CDR3 is TGTGCCAGCAGTTTTATTAGCTCCTACGAGCAGTACTTC. Translating gives CASSFISSYEQYF.